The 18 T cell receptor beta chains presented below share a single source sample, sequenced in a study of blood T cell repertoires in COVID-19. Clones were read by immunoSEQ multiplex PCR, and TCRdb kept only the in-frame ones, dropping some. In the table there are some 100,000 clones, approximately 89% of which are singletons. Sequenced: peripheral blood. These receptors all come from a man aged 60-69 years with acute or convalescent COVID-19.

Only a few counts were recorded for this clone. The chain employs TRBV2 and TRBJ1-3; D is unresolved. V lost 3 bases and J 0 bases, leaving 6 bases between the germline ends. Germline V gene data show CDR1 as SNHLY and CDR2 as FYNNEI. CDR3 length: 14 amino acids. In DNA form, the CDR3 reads TGTGCCAGCAGTGAGCGGTTCTCTGGAAACACCATATATTTT. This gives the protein CASSERFSGNTIYF.

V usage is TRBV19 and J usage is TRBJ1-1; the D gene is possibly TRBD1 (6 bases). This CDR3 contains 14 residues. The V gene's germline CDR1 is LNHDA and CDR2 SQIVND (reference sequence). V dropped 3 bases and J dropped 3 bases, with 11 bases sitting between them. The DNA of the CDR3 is TGTGCCAGTAGTATGAGGCAGGGGTACACTGAAGCTTTCTTT. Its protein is CASSMRQGYTEAFF. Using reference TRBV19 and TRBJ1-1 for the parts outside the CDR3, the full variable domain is DGGITQSPKYLFRKEGQNVTLSCEQNLNHDAMYWYRQDPGQGLRLIYYSQIVNDFQKGDIAEGYSVSREKKESFPLTVTSAQKNPTAFYLCASSMRQGYTEAFFGQGTRLTVV.

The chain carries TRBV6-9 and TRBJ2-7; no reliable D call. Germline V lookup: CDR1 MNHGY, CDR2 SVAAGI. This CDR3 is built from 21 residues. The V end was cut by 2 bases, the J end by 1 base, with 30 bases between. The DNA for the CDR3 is TGTGCCAGCAGTTATCCCACGAGCTTCCCGAGGATACGGTCCAAGTCCTACGAGCAGTACTTC. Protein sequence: CASSYPTSFPRIRSKSYEQYF.

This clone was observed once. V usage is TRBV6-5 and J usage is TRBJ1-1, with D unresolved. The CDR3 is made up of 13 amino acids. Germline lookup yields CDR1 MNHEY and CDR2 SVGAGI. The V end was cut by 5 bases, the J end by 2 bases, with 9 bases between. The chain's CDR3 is CASSPDFNTEAFF. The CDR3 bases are TGTGCCAGCAGTCCAGATTTTAACACTGAAGCTTTCTTT.

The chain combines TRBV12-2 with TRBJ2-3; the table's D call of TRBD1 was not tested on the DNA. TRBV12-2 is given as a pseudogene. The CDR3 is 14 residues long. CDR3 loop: CASRLVADTDTQYF. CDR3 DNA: TGTGCAAGTCGCTTAGTCGCAGACACAGATACGCAGTATTTT.

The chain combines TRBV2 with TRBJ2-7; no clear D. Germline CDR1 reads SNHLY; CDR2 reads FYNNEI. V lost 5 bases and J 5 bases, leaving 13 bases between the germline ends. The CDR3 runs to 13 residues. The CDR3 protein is CASSQLNVDEQYF. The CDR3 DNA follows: TGTGCCAGCAGTCAACTGAACGTCGACGAGCAGTACTTC.

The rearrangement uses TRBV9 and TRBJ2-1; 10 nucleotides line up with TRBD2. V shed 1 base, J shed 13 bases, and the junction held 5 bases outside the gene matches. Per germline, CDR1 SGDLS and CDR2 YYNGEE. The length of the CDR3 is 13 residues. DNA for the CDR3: TGTGCCAGCAGCGTAAGGAGCGGGGGGGCTCAGTTCTTC. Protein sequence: CASSVRSGGAQFF.

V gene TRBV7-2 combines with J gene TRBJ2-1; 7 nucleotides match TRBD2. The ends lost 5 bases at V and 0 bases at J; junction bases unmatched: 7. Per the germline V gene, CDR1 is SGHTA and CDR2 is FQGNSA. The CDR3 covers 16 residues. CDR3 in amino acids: CASSGSSGRSYNEQFF. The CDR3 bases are TGTGCCAGCAGCGGATCTAGCGGCCGCTCCTACAATGAGCAGTTCTTC. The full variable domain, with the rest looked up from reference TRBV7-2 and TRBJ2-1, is GAGVSQSPSNKVTEKGKDVELRCDPISGHTALYWYRQSLGQGLEFLIYFQGNSAPDKSGLPSDRFSAERTGGSVSTLTIQRTQQEDSAVYLCASSGSSGRSYNEQFFGPGTRLTVL.

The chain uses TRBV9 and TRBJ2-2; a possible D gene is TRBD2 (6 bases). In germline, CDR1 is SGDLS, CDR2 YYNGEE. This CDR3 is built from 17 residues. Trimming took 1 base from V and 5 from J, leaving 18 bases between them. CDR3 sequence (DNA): TGTGCCAGCAGCGTATCCCCGGGACTTGACGGGACCGGGGAGCTGTTTTTT. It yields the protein CASSVSPGLDGTGELFF.

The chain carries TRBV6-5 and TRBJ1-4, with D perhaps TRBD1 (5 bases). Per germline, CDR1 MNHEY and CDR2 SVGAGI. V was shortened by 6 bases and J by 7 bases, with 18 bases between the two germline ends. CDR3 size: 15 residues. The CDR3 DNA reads TGTGCCAGCAGGGCCTCAGGGAACCGGGTTGAAAAACTGTTTTTT. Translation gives CASRASGNRVEKLFF.

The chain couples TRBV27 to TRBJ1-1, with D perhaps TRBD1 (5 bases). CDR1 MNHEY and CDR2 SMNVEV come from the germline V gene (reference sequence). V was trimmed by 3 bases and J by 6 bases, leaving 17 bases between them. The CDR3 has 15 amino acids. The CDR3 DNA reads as TGTGCCAGCAGTTTGTCCCCTCGGGGGAAGGCTGAAGCTTTCTTT. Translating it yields CASSLSPRGKAEAFF.

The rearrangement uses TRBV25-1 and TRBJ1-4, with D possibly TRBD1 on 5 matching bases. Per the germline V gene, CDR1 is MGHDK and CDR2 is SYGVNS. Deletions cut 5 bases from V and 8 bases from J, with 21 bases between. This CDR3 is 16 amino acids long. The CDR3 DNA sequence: TGTGCCAGCAGTCCGGCGAAGGGGTGGGCGGGGGAAAAACTGTTTTTT. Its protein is CASSPAKGWAGEKLFF.

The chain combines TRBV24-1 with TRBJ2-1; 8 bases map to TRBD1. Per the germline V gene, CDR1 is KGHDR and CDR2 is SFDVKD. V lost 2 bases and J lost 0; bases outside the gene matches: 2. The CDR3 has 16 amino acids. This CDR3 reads CATSDSQGGSYNEQFF. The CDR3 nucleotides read TGTGCCACCAGTGATTCACAGGGGGGCTCCTACAATGAGCAGTTCTTC.

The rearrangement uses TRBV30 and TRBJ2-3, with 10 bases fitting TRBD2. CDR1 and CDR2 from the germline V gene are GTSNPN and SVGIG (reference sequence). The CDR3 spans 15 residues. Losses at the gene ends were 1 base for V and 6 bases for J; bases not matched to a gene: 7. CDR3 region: CAWSGASGSADTQYF. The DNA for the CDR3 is TGTGCCTGGAGTGGGGCTAGCGGGAGTGCGGATACGCAGTATTTT.

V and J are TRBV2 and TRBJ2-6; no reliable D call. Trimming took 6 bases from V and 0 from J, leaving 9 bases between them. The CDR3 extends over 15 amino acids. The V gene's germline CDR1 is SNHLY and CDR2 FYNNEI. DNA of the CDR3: TGTGCCAGCAGCCCCAGGTCCTCTGGGGCCAACGTCCTGACTTTC. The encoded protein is CASSPRSSGANVLTF.

In DNA, the CDR3 is TGTGCCAGCAGTCTCGGACAGGACGTCGAAAAACTGTTTTTT. This encodes CASSLGQDVEKLFF. J is TRBJ1-4 and V is TRBV9, with 7 bases that match TRBD1. Per the germline V gene, CDR1 is SGDLS and CDR2 is YYNGEE. The CDR3 loop spans 14 amino acids. Losses at the gene ends were 5 bases for V and 8 bases for J; bases not matched to a gene: 9.

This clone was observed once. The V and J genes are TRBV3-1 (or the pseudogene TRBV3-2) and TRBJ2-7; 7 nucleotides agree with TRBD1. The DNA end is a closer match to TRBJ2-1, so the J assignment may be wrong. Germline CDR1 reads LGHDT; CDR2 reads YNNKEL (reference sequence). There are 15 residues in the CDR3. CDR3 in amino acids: CASSQQGQSFNEQFF. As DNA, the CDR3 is TGTGCCAGCAGCCAACAGGGACAGAGTTTCAATGAGCAGTTCTTC.

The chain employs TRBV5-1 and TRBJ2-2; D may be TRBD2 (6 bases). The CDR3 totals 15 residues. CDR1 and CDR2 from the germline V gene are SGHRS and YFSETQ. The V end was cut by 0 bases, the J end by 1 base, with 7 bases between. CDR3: CASSLAGVNTGELFF. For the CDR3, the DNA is TGCGCCAGCAGCTTGGCGGGAGTGAACACCGGGGAGCTGTTTTTT.